The 12 T cell receptor beta chains given below trace back to one sample, sequenced in a study of blood T cell repertoires in COVID-19. Data came from immunoSEQ multiplex PCR; TCRdb stores just in-frame clones and leaves some out. This sample has some 350,000 clones, with about 90% found just once. The sample comprised PBMCs or T cells enriched from blood (not recorded which). The source of these receptors is a woman aged 25-40 years who had recovered from COVID-19.

The chain links TRBV18 to TRBJ1-2, with 10 bases lining up with TRBD1. CDR3 length: 16 residues. The V gene end was trimmed by 4 bases and the J gene end by 1 base; junction bases not matched to a gene: 6. The germline CDR1 and CDR2 sequences are KGHSH and LQKENI. This CDR3 is CASSLATGGRNYGYTF. The CDR3 nucleotides read TGTGCCAGCTCACTCGCGACAGGGGGCCGTAACTATGGCTACACCTTC.

The rearrangement uses TRBV18 and TRBJ2-5, with 14 positions matching TRBD2. Germline V gene sequence: CDR1 KGHSH, CDR2 LQKENI. V lost 3 bases, J lost 7 bases, and 1 base stayed unmatched. The CDR3 sequence is 14 residues long. DNA for the CDR3: TGTGCCAGCTCACCGACTAGCGGGAGGGTGACCCAGTACTTC. Its protein product is CASSPTSGRVTQYF.

The gene calls are TRBV10-2 and TRBJ1-2, with a tentative D call TRBD1 (5 bases). Trimming took 4 bases from V and 5 from J, leaving 8 bases between them. Germline loops: CDR1 WSHSY, CDR2 SAAADI. The CDR3 consists of 12 residues. In nucleotides, the CDR3 is TGCGCCAGCAGTGGACAGAGTTATGGCTACACCTTC. The encoded protein is CASSGQSYGYTF.

V gene TRBV7-2 combines with J gene TRBJ1-5, with 9 bases identical to TRBD1. The V segment lost 8 bases and the J segment 5 bases; nucleotides outside the gene matches: 4. The CDR3 sequence is 13 residues long. Germline-derived CDR1 and CDR2 are SGHTA and FQGNSA. The chain's CDR3 is CASAGQGHQPQHF. CDR3 bases: TGTGCCAGCGCGGGACAGGGTCATCAGCCCCAGCATTTT.

This clone was detected once. This chain joins TRBV12-2 and TRBJ1-3; the table's D call, TRBD1, was not checked against the DNA. TRBV12-2 is a recognized pseudogene. The CDR3 loop spans 16 amino acids. This CDR3 reads CASRLGWTGPGNTIYF. CDR3 nucleotide sequence: TGTGCAAGTCGCTTGGGTTGGACAGGGCCAGGAAACACCATATATTTT.

This clone was seen only once. The chain uses TRBV10-1 and TRBJ1-1; TRBD1 is a possible D gene (6 bases). The length of the CDR3 is 15 residues. CDR1 and CDR2 from the germline V gene are WNHNN and SYGVQD (reference sequence). V was clipped by 2 bases and J by 1 base, with 11 bases between them. CDR3 DNA sequence: TGCGCCAGCAGTGAGACCCCCAGGGGGAACACTGAAGCTTTCTTT. Translation: CASSETPRGNTEAFF.

The chain uses TRBV5-1 and TRBJ1-6, with unresolved D. This CDR3 comprises 14 residues. Germline CDR1 reads SGHRS; CDR2 reads YFSETQ. Trimming removed 1 base from V and 9 bases from J, with 11 bases in between. CDR3 sequence reads: CASSLRWEGSPLHF. The CDR3 region has the DNA TGCGCCAGCAGCTTGAGGTGGGAGGGTTCACCCCTCCACTTT.

V usage is TRBV7-2 and J usage is TRBJ1-5; D is ambiguous. Trimming pared 5 bases from V and 0 bases from J, leaving 5 bases between. Germline V gene sequence: CDR1 SGHTA, CDR2 FQGNSA. CDR3 length equals 13 residues. CDR3 protein: CASSPNSNQPQHF. For the CDR3, the DNA is TGTGCCAGCAGCCCAAATAGCAATCAGCCCCAGCATTTT.

The chain carries TRBV24-1 and TRBJ2-1; TRBD2 agrees at 15 bases. Losses at the gene ends were 8 bases for V and 8 bases for J; bases not matched to a gene: 9. The CDR3 length is 16 residues. Germline CDR1 KGHDR, CDR2 SFDVKD. The CDR3 nucleotides read TGTGCCACCACGAGGACTAGCGGGGGGGCTCGGGATGAGCAGTTCTTC. This sequence encodes CATTRTSGGARDEQFF.

This rearrangement joins TRBV9 to TRBJ1-2, with TRBD1 as a possible D gene (6 bases). The V gene's germline CDR1 is SGDLS and CDR2 YYNGEE. V was pared by 0 bases and J by 2 bases, with 8 bases between. The length of the CDR3 is 14 residues. CDR3 bases: TGTGCCAGCAGCGTAGGGGGGCGCAACTATGGCTACACCTTC. Its protein product is CASSVGGRNYGYTF.

This clone came up a few times. V is TRBV7-2 and J is TRBJ1-1; D may be TRBD1 (5 bases). The CDR3 has 14 amino acids. Germline V CDR1 and CDR2: SGHTA, FQGNSA. Trimming stripped 1 base from V and 5 bases from J, with 11 bases between. The CDR3 sequence is CASSLGAGWTEAFF. The CDR3 coding sequence is TGTGCCAGCAGCTTAGGGGCAGGGTGGACTGAAGCTTTCTTT.

The chain recombines TRBV11-2 with TRBJ1-1, with D tentatively TRBD1 (5 bases). Trimming cost V 5 bases and J 2 bases, with 18 bases left between them. This CDR3 has 16 amino acids. Per germline, CDR1 SGHAT and CDR2 FQNNGV. CDR3 sequence reads: CASSLNAGTGNTEAFF. The CDR3 DNA reads as TGTGCCAGCAGCCTTAACGCCGGGACTGGTAACACTGAAGCTTTCTTT.